Each of the 21 T cell receptor beta chains below was sequenced from the same sample in a study of T cells after yellow fever vaccination (dated by TCRdb to between 2019 and 2020). The library was obtained by 5' RACE. Sequencing took place on an Illumina NovaSeq 6000. TCRdb reanalyzed the raw reads on its own, using fastp at Q25 for trimming and MiXCR for clone calling, and kept in-frame beta chains. Under each unique CDR3 protein, matching rows form one entry showing the most common genes and DNA. The sample table contains fewer than 350,000 distinct CDR3 sequences; only one count was recorded for roughly 3.5% of them. Roughly a quarter of the sample lies in the top ten. Interpreted using the paper, the treatment or condition label stands for: live attenuated yellow fever vaccine strain. Sequenced material: PBMCs, taken on the day of the yellow fever booster vaccination. The receptor set was obtained from a young man who received the YFV17D yellow fever vaccine.

This clonotype was counted ten times or more. This rearrangement joins TRBV7-2 to TRBJ2-3; 9 nucleotides align to TRBD2. CDR1 and CDR2 (germline): SGHTA, FQGNSA. The CDR3 is 13 amino acids. V lost 7 bases, J lost 10 bases, and 9 bases stayed unmatched. The chain's CDR3 is CASNLAGNRAQYF. CDR3 DNA: TGTGCCAGCAACCTAGCGGGGAATCGGGCGCAGTATTTT.

This clonotype has at least ten counts. J is TRBJ1-1 and V is TRBV19; a possible D gene is TRBD1 (5 bases). The CDR3 spans 15 residues. Between the trimmed V and J ends, which lost 1 base and 3 bases, there was a span of 12 bases. Germline V gene data show CDR1 as LNHDA and CDR2 as SQIVND (reference sequence). CDR3 loop: CASSIGQGGHTEAFF. CDR3 coding DNA: TGTGCCAGTAGTATAGGGCAGGGAGGGCACACTGAAGCTTTCTTT.

In this sample, this clonotype turned up many times. The CDR3 region has the DNA TGCGCCAGCAGTGAGGGGAAGGAGAATTCACCCCTCCACTTT. It encodes CASSEGKENSPLHF. The rearrangement uses TRBV10-2 and TRBJ1-6; D is ambiguous. The CDR3 consists of 14 residues. V shed 2 bases and J shed 7 bases, with 9 bases lying between them. Germline V gene lookup returns CDR1 WSHSY and CDR2 SAAADI.

Many counts were recorded for this clonotype. The chain uses TRBV6-5 and TRBJ1-2; weak D call: TRBD1 (5 bases). Trimming removed 8 bases at V and 4 bases at J, with 14 bases between. The CDR3 is 13 residues long. Germline V CDR1 and CDR2: MNHEY, SVGAGI. The CDR3 DNA reads as TGTGCCAGCGCCCCAGGGCCCTTCTATGGCTACACCTTC. Protein sequence: CASAPGPFYGYTF.

Ten or more counts support this clonotype. The chain links TRBV2 to TRBJ2-6, with D possibly being TRBD1 (5 bases). Trimming removed 7 bases at V and 1 base at J, with 11 bases between. This CDR3 has 15 residues. CDR1 SNHLY and CDR2 FYNNEI come from the germline V gene. The CDR3 loop reads CASNTGQSGANVLTF. CDR3 sequence (DNA): TGTGCCAGCAACACAGGCCAATCTGGGGCCAACGTCCTGACTTTC.

This chain uses TRBV19 with TRBJ1-1; the match to TRBD1 covers 7 bases. From germline, CDR1 is LNHDA and CDR2 SQIVND (reference sequence). The CDR3 extends over 13 amino acids. Trimming removed 5 bases from V and 4 bases from J; junction bases left unmatched: 4. For the CDR3, the DNA is TGTGCCAGTAGTTCCAGGGGGGGCACTGAAGCTTTCTTT. It yields the protein CASSSRGGTEAFF.

This clonotype was seen a handful of times. This sequence joins TRBV20-1 and TRBJ2-3; tentative D call: TRBD2 (6 bases). CDR3 length: 14 residues. Germline assignment: CDR1 DFQATT and CDR2 SNEGSKA (reference sequence). V was clipped by 6 bases and J by 2 bases, with 15 bases between them. CDR3 bases: TGCAGTGCCCCTCGAGGCGGGATCACAGATACGCAGTATTTT. Its translation is CSAPRGGITDTQYF.

This clonotype was recorded many times. This sequence joins TRBV6-2 or TRBV6-3 and TRBJ2-3; D remains unclear. Germline loops: CDR1 MNHEY, CDR2 SVGEGT. The CDR3 is made up of 11 amino acids. The V gene lost 6 bases and the J gene lost 4 bases, with 5 bases spanning the gap. This chain's CDR3 is CASRVADTQYF. As DNA, the CDR3 is TGTGCCAGCAGAGTAGCAGATACGCAGTATTTT.

There are many counts of this clonotype. The chain recombines TRBV20-1 with TRBJ2-1; 12 bases are shared with TRBD2. Germline CDR1 and CDR2: DFQATT and SNEGSKA (reference sequence). After removal of 6 bases from V and 7 bases from J, the junction contained 7 bases not matched to a gene. This CDR3 is 14 amino acids long. The CDR3 spells CSAPSGGARNEQFF. The CDR3 nucleotides read TGCAGTGCGCCTAGCGGGGGGGCCCGGAATGAGCAGTTCTTC.

There are many counts of this clonotype. The chain employs TRBV2 and TRBJ1-5, with TRBD1 as a possible D gene (5 bases). The germline V gene encodes CDR1 SNHLY and CDR2 FYNNEI. CDR3 length: 14 amino acids. The V gene lost 7 bases and the J gene lost 0 bases, with 10 bases spanning the gap. The CDR3 here is CASKGRTSNQPQHF. DNA for the CDR3: TGTGCCAGCAAGGGACGAACTAGCAATCAGCCCCAGCATTTT.

This clonotype was detected many times. The chain combines TRBV6-6 with TRBJ1-5; unclear D gene. CDR1 is MNHNY, CDR2 SVGAGI, per germline (reference sequence). This CDR3 has 11 residues. Trimming took off 5 bases at V and 9 bases at J, with 8 bases between the two ends. The DNA for the CDR3 is TGTGCCAGCAGTCGGGTGGGGCCCCAGCATTTT. Translating it yields CASSRVGPQHF.

This clonotype has ten or more counts. This rearrangement joins TRBV12-3 or TRBV12-4 to TRBJ1-1; D unclear. V dropped 2 bases and J dropped 1 base, with 8 bases sitting between them. The CDR3 extends over 14 amino acids. This chain's CDR3 is CASSLWRGNTEAFF. CDR3 coding DNA: TGTGCCAGCAGTTTATGGCGCGGGAACACTGAAGCTTTCTTT.

This clonotype occurred many times. CDR3 amino acids: CASSTTLASEAFF. As DNA, the CDR3 is TGTGCCAGCAGCACCACCTTGGCGTCTGAAGCTTTCTTT. The rearrangement uses TRBV7-6 and TRBJ1-1, with D uncertain. Per germline, CDR1 SGHVS and CDR2 FNYEAQ. V was shortened by 5 bases and J by 6 bases, with 13 bases between the two germline ends. The CDR3 has 13 residues.

Ten or more counts support this clonotype. CDR3 sequence (DNA): TGTGCCAGCAGCTTAGATCGGATAGGACTAGCGGGGGCCAATGAGCAGTTCTTC. It is translated as CASSLDRIGLAGANEQFF. The chain couples TRBV7-2 to TRBJ2-1; 13 nucleotides line up with TRBD2. J was trimmed by 6 bases and V by 1 base; bases with no gene match: 9. This CDR3 is built from 18 residues. Germline values: CDR1 SGHTA, CDR2 FQGNSA.

This clonotype was recorded many times. This sequence joins TRBV20-1 and TRBJ2-2; D tentatively fits TRBD1 or TRBD2 (6 bases each). This CDR3 is built from 13 residues. V lost 6 bases to trimming and J lost 0 bases, with 8 bases between them. CDR1 and CDR2 from the germline V gene are DFQATT and SNEGSKA (reference sequence). Written as DNA, the CDR3 is TGCAGTGCGGGGGGCTCGAACACCGGGGAGCTGTTTTTT. It encodes CSAGGSNTGELFF.

This clonotype was detected many times. The chain employs TRBV18 and TRBJ2-3; D is unclear. CDR3 length: 13 amino acids. The germline V gene encodes CDR1 KGHSH and CDR2 LQKENI. Trimming left V 2 bases short and J 4 bases short, with 7 bases between. DNA for the CDR3: TGTGCCAGCTCACCATCGTCCGCAGATACGCAGTATTTT. This translates into CASSPSSADTQYF.

This rearrangement joins TRBV19 to TRBJ2-6, with D unclear. Germline V lookup: CDR1 LNHDA, CDR2 SQIVND (reference sequence). This CDR3 comprises 13 residues. The V end lost 11 bases, the J end lost 0 bases, and 8 bases lay between the germline ends. The CDR3 is CAGRVSGANVLTF. The CDR3 region has the DNA TGTGCCGGAAGAGTCTCTGGGGCCAACGTCCTGACTTTC.

This chain connects TRBV6-6 to TRBJ2-3, with TRBD2 as a possible D gene (6 bases). The CDR3 length is 16 residues. Per the germline V gene, CDR1 is MNHNY and CDR2 is SVGAGI (reference sequence). Trimming shortened V by 1 base and J by 1 base, and 12 bases separated the two germline ends. The CDR3 loop reads CASSYLAAAGTDTQYF. CDR3 nucleotide sequence: TGTGCCAGCAGTTACTTAGCGGCGGCTGGCACAGATACGCAGTATTTT.

This clonotype occurred many times. The V gene is TRBV20-1, the J gene TRBJ1-4; D remains ambiguous. The germline CDR1 and CDR2 sequences are DFQATT and SNEGSKA (reference sequence). The CDR3 length is 15 residues. V lost 0 bases, J lost 4 bases, and 12 bases lay in between. DNA for the CDR3: TGCAGTGCTAGAGATCTTGTAGGTTATAATGAAAAACTGTTTTTT. This gives the protein CSARDLVGYNEKLFF.

The chain carries TRBV6-2 or TRBV6-3 and TRBJ1-5, with 8 bases fitting TRBD1. Germline trimming cut 6 bases from V and 0 bases from J; bases unmatched to any gene: 10. CDR1 and CDR2 from the germline V gene are MNHEY and SVGEGT. CDR3 length: 17 amino acids. CDR3 region: CASSFDRGSYSNQPQHF. The CDR3 coding sequence is TGTGCCAGCAGCTTCGACAGGGGAAGTTATAGCAATCAGCCCCAGCATTTT.

This clonotype was recorded at least ten times. The V call is TRBV7-8, the J call TRBJ1-2, with unresolved D. The germline gives CDR1 SGHVS, CDR2 FQNEAQ. The V end was cut by 3 bases, the J end by 7 bases, with 12 bases between. The length of the CDR3 is 13 residues. The CDR3 region has the DNA TGTGCCAGCAGCTTCGCAGGAACCATTGGCTACACCTTC. Residues: CASSFAGTIGYTF. The whole variable domain, remainder taken from reference TRBV7-8 and TRBJ1-2, is GAGVSQSPRYKVAKRGQDVALRCDPISGHVSLFWYQQALGQGPEFLTYFQNEAQLDKSGLPSDRFFAERPEGSVSTLKIQRTQQEDSAVYLCASSFAGTIGYTFGSGTRLTVV.